These 20 T cell receptor beta chains came from one sample sequenced in a study of beta chain features in type 1 diabetes. Since all of the isolated RNA was reverse transcribed, expressed TCRB transcripts were what got sequenced. Libraries were prepared by immunoSEQ multiplex PCR; TCRdb keeps only in-frame clonotypes and omits some of them. The data hold 900,000 or so clones, with 15% to 20% observed a single time. The material sequenced was naive CD4+ T cells from blood. The receptors here all came from a young woman in good health.

The chain recombines TRBV18 with TRBJ2-5; 9 bases are shared with TRBD1. J lost 7 bases, V lost 4 bases, and 10 bases had no gene match. The CDR3 has 15 residues. The germline V gene has CDR1 KGHSH and CDR2 LQKENI. Written as DNA, the CDR3 is TGTGCCAGCTCACAAGGGACAGGGCATCAGCGGACCCAGTACTTC. Protein product: CASSQGTGHQRTQYF. Drawing the rest from reference TRBV18 and TRBJ2-5, the complete variable domain is NAGVMQNPRHLVRRRGQEARLRCSPMKGHSHVYWYRQLPEEGLKFMVYLQKENIIDESGMPKERFSAEFPKEGPSILRIQQVVRGDSAAYFCASSQGTGHQRTQYFGPGTRLLVL.

The sample holds a few counts of this clone. The chain joins TRBV19 to TRBJ1-2, with D perhaps matching TRBD1 (5 bases). This CDR3 has 14 residues. Germline CDR1 reads LNHDA; CDR2 reads SQIVND (reference sequence). V was clipped by 5 bases and J by 4 bases, with 14 bases between them. This CDR3 is CASSLPQGIYGYTF. The CDR3 coding sequence is TGTGCCAGTAGTCTCCCGCAGGGAATCTATGGCTACACCTTC.

This clone was found a few times. The chain employs TRBV6-5 and TRBJ2-3; no clear D gene. Germline V gene data show CDR1 as MNHEY and CDR2 as SVGAGI. V dropped 0 bases and J dropped 3 bases, with 13 bases sitting between them. This CDR3 is built from 16 residues. The CDR3 sequence is CASSYSALLRTDTQYF. CDR3 DNA: TGTGCCAGCAGTTACTCGGCCCTACTTCGGACAGATACGCAGTATTTT.

This clone was found a few times. The genes are TRBV15 and TRBJ2-7; 7 bases are a match to TRBD2. Germline CDR1 LNHNV, CDR2 YYDKDF (reference sequence). This CDR3 contains 15 residues. V shed 3 bases, J shed 3 bases, and the junction held 8 bases outside the gene matches. The CDR3 sequence: CATSSRQRGVYEQYF. The CDR3 nucleotides are TGTGCCACCAGCAGCAGACAGCGGGGCGTCTACGAGCAGTACTTC. The whole variable domain, remainder taken from reference TRBV15 and TRBJ2-7, is DAMVIQNPRYQVTQFGKPVTLSCSQTLNHNVMYWYQQKSSQAPKLLFHYYDKDFNNEADTPDNFQSRRPNTSFCFLDIRSPGLGDTAMYLCATSSRQRGVYEQYFGPGTRLTVT.

CDR3 in amino acids: CASSQVTSGTRDTQYF. In DNA, the CDR3 is TGCGCCAGCAGCCAAGTTACCAGCGGGACACGGGATACGCAGTATTTT. This chain joins TRBV4-3 and TRBJ2-3, with D possibly TRBD2 on 7 matching bases. V was trimmed by 1 base and J by 6 bases, leaving 17 bases between them. Germline lookup yields CDR1 LGHNA and CDR2 YSLEER. The length of the CDR3 is 16 residues.

Remarks on this clone: Distinct nucleotide sequences in the sample also encode this CDR3. This chain links TRBV7-2 with TRBJ2-7; perhaps D is TRBD1 or TRBD2 (5 bases each). This CDR3 is 12 amino acids long. Germline lookup yields CDR1 SGHTA and CDR2 FQGNSA. Trimming shortened V by 1 base and J by 7 bases, and 8 bases separated the two germline ends. The DNA of the CDR3 is TGTGCCAGCAGCTTAGATGGGGGAGAGCAGTACTTC. As protein: CASSLDGGEQYF.

V usage is TRBV18 and J usage is TRBJ1-3; D unclear. The CDR3 length is 17 residues. Per germline, CDR1 KGHSH and CDR2 LQKENI. The ends were cut back, 3 bases at V and 0 bases at J, with 15 bases in the middle. CDR3: CASSPVSEGYSGNTIYF. Written as DNA, the CDR3 is TGTGCCAGCTCACCGGTCTCTGAGGGTTACTCTGGAAACACCATATATTTT.

The genes are TRBV7-2 and TRBJ2-3; TRBD1 matches at 7 bases. Germline loops: CDR1 SGHTA, CDR2 FQGNSA. This CDR3 region has 16 residues. V dropped 4 bases and J dropped 1; count of bases not matched to a gene: 8. CDR3 sequence: CASSSNRGTRTDTQYF. The DNA for the CDR3 is TGTGCCAGCAGCTCAAACAGGGGCACCCGCACAGATACGCAGTATTTT.

The chain has TRBV9 and TRBJ2-5; D is unclear. Judging by the DNA end, TRBJ2-7 fits better; the J call may be wrong. Germline loops: CDR1 SGDLS, CDR2 YYNGEE. The CDR3 runs 13 residues. The CDR3 here is CASSVLSRAEQYF. CDR3 sequence (DNA): TGTGCCAGCAGCGTACTTTCCAGAGCCGAGCAGTACTTC.

V gene TRBV19 combines with J gene TRBJ1-5, with D tentatively TRBD1 (5 bases). The V end was cut by 3 bases, the J end by 3 bases, with 21 bases between. The CDR3 extends over 18 amino acids. Per germline, CDR1 LNHDA and CDR2 SQIVND (reference sequence). In nucleotides, the CDR3 is TGTGCCAGTAGTATGGTACCTCGGGGGGGTACTAACAATCAGCCCCAGCATTTT. This encodes CASSMVPRGGTNNQPQHF.

The chain recombines TRBV6-5 with TRBJ2-7; D is unresolved. The V end lost 5 bases, the J end lost 7 bases, and 15 bases lay between the germline ends. The CDR3 has 13 residues. Germline values: CDR1 MNHEY, CDR2 SVGAGI. CDR3 region: CASSPSRLGEQYF. CDR3 DNA: TGTGCCAGCAGTCCATCGCGACTGGGGGAGCAGTACTTC.

The rearrangement joins TRBV2 to TRBJ2-5; no clear D. Germline CDR1 SNHLY, CDR2 FYNNEI. CDR3 length equals 14 residues. V dropped 4 bases and J dropped 2 bases, with 11 bases sitting between them. The CDR3: CASSAVSFQETQYF. CDR3 coding DNA: TGTGCCAGCAGTGCCGTCAGCTTTCAAGAGACCCAGTACTTC.

This sequence joins TRBV11-2 and TRBJ2-1; D might be TRBD2 (5 bases). This CDR3 has 12 residues. CDR1 is SGHAT, CDR2 FQNNGV, per germline. Trimming stripped 3 bases from V and 9 bases from J, with 9 bases between. The CDR3 DNA sequence: TGTGCCAGCAGCTTCCAAGGGAGTGAGCAGTTCTTC. Translating gives CASSFQGSEQFF.

This chain uses TRBV5-1 with TRBJ1-2; 8 bases agree with TRBD1. This CDR3 has 15 amino acids. Germline CDR1 SGHRS, CDR2 YFSETQ. V lost 4 bases to trimming and J lost 4 bases; unmatched junction nucleotides: 9. DNA of the CDR3: TGCGCCAGCAGCGCCGCGGACAGGGTGCTCTATGGCTACACCTTC. Protein: CASSAADRVLYGYTF.

For this clone: This sample also contains other DNA sequences that code for the same CDR3. The rearrangement links TRBV7-2 to TRBJ2-5; D possibly corresponds to TRBD2 (5 bases). Germline-derived CDR1 and CDR2 are SGHTA and FQGNSA. Trimming took 1 base from V and 5 from J, leaving 11 bases between them. This CDR3 region has 14 residues. The CDR3 DNA sequence: TGTGCCAGCAGCTTAGGGCTAGCTGGTGAGACCCAGTACTTC. It encodes CASSLGLAGETQYF.

This clone showed up just a few times. CDR3 region: CASRTDRVNEQFF. CDR3 nucleotide sequence: TGTGCCAGCAGAACTGACAGGGTTAATGAGCAGTTCTTC. This rearrangement joins TRBV28 to TRBJ2-1, with 7 nucleotides matching TRBD1. Trimming cost V 6 bases and J 7 bases; bases outside gene matches: 6. Germline V gene lookup returns CDR1 MDHEN and CDR2 SYDVKM. The CDR3 covers 13 residues.

A few counts support this clone. This sample includes further DNA sequences coding for the same CDR3. The rearrangement links TRBV5-1 to TRBJ2-7; 7 bases agree with TRBD1. The CDR3 has 13 residues. Trimming at V came to 3 bases and at J to 3 bases, leaving 3 bases not matched to a gene. CDR1 is SGHRS and CDR2 is YFSETQ in the germline V gene. CDR3 nucleotide sequence: TGCGCCAGCAGCTCCCGGACAGGCTACGAGCAGTACTTC. Translating gives CASSSRTGYEQYF.

This clone showed up just a few times. This sequence joins TRBV7-9 and TRBJ1-2; D remains unclear. Trimming removed 4 bases at V and 0 bases at J, with 9 bases between. Germline-derived CDR1 and CDR2 are SEHNR and FQNEAQ (reference sequence). The CDR3 runs to 14 residues. This CDR3 is CASSYSISNYGYTF. For the CDR3, the DNA is TGTGCCAGCAGCTACTCAATCTCTAACTATGGCTACACCTTC.

The chain carries TRBV2 and TRBJ1-2; 12 bases are shared with TRBD1. There are 15 residues in the CDR3. In germline, CDR1 is SNHLY, CDR2 FYNNEI. V dropped 8 bases and J dropped 4; count of bases not matched to a gene: 8. CDR3 residues: CASSGTGGVIYGYTF. The DNA for the CDR3 is TGTGCCAGCTCGGGGACAGGGGGCGTTATCTATGGCTACACCTTC. Full variable domain (missing parts from reference TRBV2 and TRBJ1-2): EPEVTQTPSHQVTQMGQEVILRCVPISNHLYFYWYRQILGQKVEFLVSFYNNEISEKSEIFDDQFSVERPDGSNFTLKIRSTKLEDSAMYFCASSGTGGVIYGYTFGSGTRLTVV.

This clone came up a few times. J is TRBJ2-7 and V is TRBV6-5; tentative D call: TRBD1 (5 bases). Germline-derived CDR1 and CDR2 are MNHEY and SVGAGI. V was clipped by 0 bases and J by 7 bases, with 10 bases between them. CDR3 size: 13 residues. CDR3 nucleotides: TGTGCCAGCAGTTACTCTTGGCAGGGTGAGCAGTACTTC. Protein: CASSYSWQGEQYF.